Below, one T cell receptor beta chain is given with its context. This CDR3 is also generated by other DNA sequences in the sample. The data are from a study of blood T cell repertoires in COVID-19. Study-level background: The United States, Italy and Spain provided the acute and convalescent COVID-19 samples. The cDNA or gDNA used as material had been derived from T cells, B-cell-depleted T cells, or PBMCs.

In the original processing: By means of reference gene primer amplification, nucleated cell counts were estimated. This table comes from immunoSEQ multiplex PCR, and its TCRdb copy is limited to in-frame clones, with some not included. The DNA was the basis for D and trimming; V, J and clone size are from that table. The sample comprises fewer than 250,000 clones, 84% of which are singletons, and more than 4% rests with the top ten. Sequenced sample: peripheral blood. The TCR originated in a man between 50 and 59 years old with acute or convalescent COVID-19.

The CDR3 loop is CASSLDRENSPLHF. In nucleotides, the CDR3 is TGTGCCAGCAGCTTGGACAGGGAAAACTCACCCCTCCACTTT. The rearrangement links TRBV5-4 to TRBJ1-6, with D perhaps TRBD1 (6 bases). V was cut by 0 bases and J by 10 bases, with 11 bases left in between. This CDR3 spans 14 amino acids. The germline gives CDR1 SGHNT, CDR2 YYREEE (reference sequence).